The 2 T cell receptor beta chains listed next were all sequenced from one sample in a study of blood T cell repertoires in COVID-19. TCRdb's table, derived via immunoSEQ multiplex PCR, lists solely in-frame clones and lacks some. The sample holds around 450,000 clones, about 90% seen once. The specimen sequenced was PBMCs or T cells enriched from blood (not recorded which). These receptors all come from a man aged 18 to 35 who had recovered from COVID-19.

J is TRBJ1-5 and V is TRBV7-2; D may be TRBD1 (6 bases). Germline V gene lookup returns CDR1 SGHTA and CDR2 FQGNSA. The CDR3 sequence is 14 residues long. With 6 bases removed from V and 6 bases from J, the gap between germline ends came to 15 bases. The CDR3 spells CASRDTGRGQPQHF. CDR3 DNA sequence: TGTGCCAGCAGAGATACAGGGAGGGGTCAGCCCCAGCATTTT.

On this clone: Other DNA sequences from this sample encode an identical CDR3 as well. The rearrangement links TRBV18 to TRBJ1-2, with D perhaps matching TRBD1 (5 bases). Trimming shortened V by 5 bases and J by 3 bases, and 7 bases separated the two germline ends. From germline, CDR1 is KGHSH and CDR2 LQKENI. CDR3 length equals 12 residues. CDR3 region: CASSWGDYGYTF. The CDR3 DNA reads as TGTGCCAGCTCATGGGGGGACTATGGCTACACCTTC.